A few counts support the clone carrying this TCR beta chain. In the study's own analysis: Nucleated cell counts were estimated from reference gene primer amplification. Produced via immunoSEQ multiplex PCR; TCRdb's table is partial and in-frame only. V, J and clone size reflect that table, while D and trimming were determined from the DNA. The sample has 60,000 to 85,000 clones, 86% seen once; the top ten hold approximately 4.4%. Germline V gene sequence: CDR1 MGHRA, CDR2 YSYEKL. V gave up 2 bases and J gave up 9 bases; unmatched junction bases: 10. There are 15 residues in the CDR3. This record comes from a study of blood T cell repertoires in COVID-19. Across the whole study: COVID-19 samples, acute and convalescent, were from the United States, Italy and Spain. PBMCs, B-cell-depleted T cells, or T cells provided the cDNA or gDNA that made up the material.

The chain uses TRBV4-1 and TRBJ2-1; 7 bases agree with TRBD2. Input material: peripheral blood. This clonotype originated in a man in his fifties with active COVID-19. The CDR3 DNA sequence: TGCGCCAGCAGCCAATTCGGCCGGGGGGACGTTGAGCAGTTCTTC. Amino acids: CASSQFGRGDVEQFF.